This record concerns one T cell receptor beta chain sequence. The sample comes from a study of blood T cell repertoires in COVID-19. Study at large: The cDNA or gDNA used as material had been derived from T cells, B-cell-depleted T cells, or PBMCs.

This table comes from immunoSEQ multiplex PCR, and its TCRdb copy is limited to in-frame clones, with some not included. Among fewer than 450,000 clones listed, about 91% were seen once. Seattle participants joined during active infection and were tracked over time. Germline-derived CDR1 and CDR2 are SGHVS and FQNEAQ. Trimming took 1 base from V and 2 from J, leaving 18 bases between them. The CDR3 contains 18 residues. The chain couples TRBV7-8 to TRBJ2-1, with a tentative D call TRBD1 (6 bases). The clonotype comes from a woman between 50 and 59 years old with COVID-19, enrolled during active disease. Sequenced sample: peripheral blood. The CDR3 nucleotides are TGTGCCAGCAGCTTAGAGAGAATCAGGGGAAGGACCTACAATGAGCAGTTCTTC. The encoded protein is CASSLERIRGRTYNEQFF.